Below are 30 T cell receptor beta chains sequenced from a single sample in a study of T cell repertoires in cytomegalovirus infection. TCRdb used MiXCR to reprocess the reads, holding one entry per CDR3 protein. The sample holds 130,000 or so distinct CDR3 sequences; roughly 6.5% are singletons and the top ten take approximately 18%. Sample: PBMCs. The receptors were sampled from a human donor in good health (CMV status not recorded). Some clones in this sample may be carry-over from other donors' samples.

This clonotype was counted many times. The chain joins TRBV2 to TRBJ1-2; D may be TRBD1 (6 bases). The CDR3 contains 14 residues. CDR1 and CDR2 (germline): SNHLY, FYNNEI. V was cut by 7 bases and J by 5 bases, with 17 bases left in between. CDR3 bases: TGTGCCAGCAACCGCCGGGACATTGCGTATGGCTACACCTTC. Its translation: CASNRRDIAYGYTF.

Many counts were recorded for this clonotype. The V and J genes are TRBV4-3 and TRBJ1-1; 10 bases map to TRBD1. Germline V CDR1 and CDR2: LGHNA, YSLEER. The CDR3 has 14 amino acids. J was trimmed by 3 bases and V by 4 bases; bases with no gene match: 2. Here the CDR3 DNA reads TGCGCCAGCAGCCTGGGGACAGGGGACACTGAAGCTTTCTTT. Translated: CASSLGTGDTEAFF.

This clonotype was recorded many times. CDR3 protein: CASSETPAGLEGYTF. CDR3 DNA: TGTGCCAGCAGTGAAACCCCCGCAGGCCTCGAAGGCTACACCTTC. This rearrangement joins TRBV6-1 to TRBJ1-2; D unresolved. CDR3 length: 15 residues. Germline CDR1 is MNHNS and CDR2 is SASEGT. Between the trimmed V and J ends, which lost 2 bases and 8 bases, there was a span of 18 bases.

There are a few counts of this clonotype. This chain connects TRBV7-2 to TRBJ2-1, with TRBD2 identical over 10 bases. The CDR3 loop spans 15 amino acids. Germline assignment: CDR1 SGHTA and CDR2 FQGNSA. Losses at the gene ends were 5 bases for V and 5 bases for J; bases not matched to a gene: 6. The CDR3: CASSISGGPHNEQFF. DNA for the CDR3: TGTGCCAGCAGCATTAGCGGGGGGCCCCACAATGAGCAGTTCTTC.

This clonotype was picked up many times. The chain carries TRBV28 and TRBJ2-7; D possibly corresponds to TRBD1 (5 bases). The V end lost 3 bases, the J end lost 5 bases, and 11 bases lay between the germline ends. The CDR3 consists of 13 residues. In germline, CDR1 is MDHEN, CDR2 SYDVKM. The CDR3 coding sequence is TGTGCCAGCAGTTTCGGCAGGGCGCACGAGCAGTACTTC. Protein product: CASSFGRAHEQYF.

At least ten counts were recorded for this clonotype. The chain links TRBV11-2 to TRBJ1-4; 10 bases map to TRBD1. The CDR3 consists of 14 residues. Germline V CDR1 and CDR2: SGHAT, FQNNGV. Trimming cost V 7 bases and J 7 bases; bases outside gene matches: 6. The CDR3 coding sequence is TGTGCCAGCACCTACGGGACAGGGGCTGAAAAACTGTTTTTT. Encoded protein: CASTYGTGAEKLFF.

This clonotype was seen a few times. This chain joins TRBV7-6 and TRBJ2-6; no definite D call. Germline V gives CDR1 SGHVS, CDR2 FNYEAQ. This CDR3 is built from 15 residues. The V end was cut by 3 bases, the J end by 4 bases, with 10 bases between. The DNA of the CDR3 is TGTGCCAGCAGCTTTGGCGGATCCGGGGCCAACGTCCTGACTTTC. Translation: CASSFGGSGANVLTF. The full variable domain, its missing parts supplied by reference TRBV7-6 and TRBJ2-6, is GAGVSQSPRYKVTKRGQDVALRCDPISGHVSLYWYRQALGQGPEFLTYFNYEAQQDKSGLPNDRFSAERPEGSISTLTIQRTEQRDSAMYRCASSFGGSGANVLTFGAGSRLTVL.

This clonotype was detected ten times or more. The gene calls are TRBV7-2 and TRBJ2-3, with 11 bases that match TRBD2. V dropped 5 bases and J dropped 5; count of bases not matched to a gene: 12. Germline V gene data show CDR1 as SGHTA and CDR2 as FQGNSA. CDR3 length: 17 residues. DNA of the CDR3: TGTGCCAGCAGCCCCCTAGCGGGGGGCCTGGCGGGAGATACGCAGTATTTT. It yields the protein CASSPLAGGLAGDTQYF.

This clonotype was seen ten or more times. V gene TRBV20-1 combines with J gene TRBJ1-4; D might be TRBD1 (5 bases). V was clipped by 8 bases and J by 5 bases, with 15 bases between them. The CDR3 length is 13 residues. CDR1 DFQATT and CDR2 SNEGSKA come from the germline V gene (reference sequence). CDR3 sequence reads: CSTGREENEKLFF. As DNA, the CDR3 is TGCAGTACCGGCAGGGAGGAAAATGAAAAACTGTTTTTT.

This clonotype occurred many times. The gene calls are TRBV7-2 and TRBJ2-2; D is possibly TRBD2 (6 bases). V lost 4 bases to trimming and J lost 5 bases, with 11 bases between them. This CDR3 is 14 amino acids long. Germline V lookup: CDR1 SGHTA, CDR2 FQGNSA. This CDR3 reads CASSWGDRTGELFF. CDR3 in DNA: TGTGCCAGCAGCTGGGGGGATCGGACCGGGGAGCTGTTTTTT. The full variable domain, with the rest looked up from reference TRBV7-2 and TRBJ2-2, is GAGVSQSPSNKVTEKGKDVELRCDPISGHTALYWYRQSLGQGLEFLIYFQGNSAPDKSGLPSDRFSAERTGGSVSTLTIQRTQQEDSAVYLCASSWGDRTGELFFGEGSRLTVL.

This chain uses TRBV18 with TRBJ1-5; D gene unclear. CDR3 size: 16 residues. Trimming took off 0 bases at V and 0 bases at J, with 9 bases between the two ends. The V gene's germline CDR1 is KGHSH and CDR2 LQKENI. Here the CDR3 reads CASSPPIGNSNQPQHF. The CDR3 region has the DNA TGTGCCAGCTCACCACCGATCGGGAATAGCAATCAGCCCCAGCATTTT.

The chain is built from TRBV6-2 or TRBV6-3 and TRBJ2-7; D tentatively reads TRBD1 or TRBD2 (5 bases each). Germline CDR1 MNHEY, CDR2 SVGEGT. Trimming cost V 3 bases and J 3 bases, with 9 bases left between them. The CDR3 runs to 13 residues. The CDR3 sequence: CASSYGGYYEQYF. CDR3 in DNA: TGTGCCAGCAGTTATGGGGGTTACTACGAGCAGTACTTC.

The V call is TRBV20-1, the J call TRBJ2-7, with D hard to call. The germline V gene encodes CDR1 DFQATT and CDR2 SNEGSKA (reference sequence). V shed 3 bases and J shed 3 bases, with 12 bases lying between them. This CDR3 spans 13 amino acids. CDR3 DNA sequence: TGCAGTGCTAGGCCCCTCAGGAGCTACGAGCAGTACTTC. Protein: CSARPLRSYEQYF.

In this sample, this clonotype turned up a few times. This rearrangement joins TRBV6-2 or TRBV6-3 to TRBJ2-1, with 9 nucleotides matching TRBD2. The CDR3 spans 15 residues. V was pared by 0 bases and J by 8 bases, with 5 bases of the junction left unmatched. The germline V gene encodes CDR1 MNHEY and CDR2 SVGEGT. The CDR3, as DNA: TGTGCCAGCAGTTACTCCGGGACTAGCCGGCATGAGCAGTTCTTC. Protein sequence: CASSYSGTSRHEQFF.

A few counts support this clonotype. The J gene is TRBJ1-5, the V gene TRBV7-6; weak D call: TRBD1 (6 bases). Trimming left V 3 bases short and J 3 bases short, with 15 bases between. Per the germline V gene, CDR1 is SGHVS and CDR2 is FNYEAQ. This CDR3 has 16 amino acids. As DNA, the CDR3 is TGTGCCAGCAGCTTGAAGCAGGGGCCTCCCAATCAGCCCCAGCATTTT. Protein product: CASSLKQGPPNQPQHF.

Many counts were recorded for this clonotype. The rearrangement uses TRBV5-1 and TRBJ1-6; 9 nucleotides align to TRBD1. Germline V gene lookup returns CDR1 SGHRS and CDR2 YFSETQ. The length of the CDR3 is 15 residues. V dropped 0 bases and J dropped 9; count of bases not matched to a gene: 4. The CDR3 DNA reads as TGCGCCAGCAGCTTGGGGGACAGGGTCCGTTCACCCCTCCACTTT. Residues: CASSLGDRVRSPLHF.

This clonotype has ten or more counts. This chain joins TRBV11-2 and TRBJ2-7; possibly TRBD1 for D (5 bases). The CDR3 is 12 amino acids. Looked up from germline, CDR1 is SGHAT and CDR2 is FQNNGV. Deletions cut 0 bases from V and 12 bases from J, with 12 bases between. CDR3 residues: CASSLDQGRPYF. The DNA for the CDR3 is TGTGCCAGCAGCTTAGACCAGGGTCGGCCGTACTTC. Together with reference TRBV11-2 and TRBJ2-7, the CDR3 gives the full variable domain: EAGVAQSPRYKIIEKRQSVAFWCNPISGHATLYWYQQILGQGPKLLIQFQNNGVVDDSQLPKDRFSAERLKGVDSTLKIQPAKLEDSAVYLCASSLDQGRPYFGPGTRLTVT.

The J gene is TRBJ1-1, the V gene TRBV15; D unresolved. The CDR3 loop spans 12 amino acids. Germline CDR1 and CDR2: LNHNV and YYDKDF (reference sequence). Trimming removed 3 bases at V and 0 bases at J, with 2 bases between. DNA for the CDR3: TGTGCCACCAGCAGCGTGAACACTGAAGCTTTCTTT. Protein sequence: CATSSVNTEAFF.

The genes are TRBV12-3 or TRBV12-4 and TRBJ2-7; D remains unclear. The CDR3 has 14 residues. Between the trimmed V and J ends, which lost 1 base and 0 bases, there was a span of 7 bases. The DNA of the CDR3 is TGTGCCAGCAGTTTAGGCCGTACCTCCTACGAGCAGTACTTC. Translated, it gives CASSLGRTSYEQYF.

This clonotype was picked up many times. V gene TRBV6-2 or TRBV6-3 combines with J gene TRBJ1-5, with D perhaps TRBD1 (6 bases). The V and J ends lost 6 bases and 7 bases respectively, with 16 bases between them. Germline V lookup: CDR1 MNHEY, CDR2 SVGEGT. The CDR3 runs to 14 residues. CDR3 DNA sequence: TGTGCCAGCAGAAGAACAGGGCAGACGCAGCCCCAGCATTTT. Its translation: CASRRTGQTQPQHF.

This clonotype was found a few times. The chain uses TRBV4-1 and TRBJ2-1; no definite D call. Germline loops: CDR1 MGHRA, CDR2 YSYEKL. The CDR3 runs to 14 residues. Trimming cost V 1 base and J 9 bases, with 13 bases left between them. The CDR3 nucleotides are TGCGCCAGCAGCCAAGGCCCCAGTTGGGGTGAGCAGTTCTTC. Amino acid sequence: CASSQGPSWGEQFF.

This clonotype was found a few times. V and J are TRBV11-2 and TRBJ1-1; D possibly corresponds to TRBD1 (6 bases). The V gene's germline CDR1 is SGHAT and CDR2 FQNNGV. Between the trimmed V and J ends, which lost 4 bases and 4 bases, there was a span of 22 bases. CDR3 length equals 17 residues. CDR3 nucleotide sequence: TGTGCCAGCAGCTCAATCATAGGGGGGATTGGTCGCACTGAAGCTTTCTTT. Encoded protein: CASSSIIGGIGRTEAFF.

As concerns this clonotype: A read error may explain this, as a much larger clone is one base away. This chain links TRBV7-2 with TRBJ1-2, with D perhaps matching TRBD1 (5 bases). V shed 1 base and J shed 4 bases, with 19 bases lying between them. The CDR3 runs to 17 residues. The germline V gene encodes CDR1 SGHTA and CDR2 FQGNSA. The CDR3 here is CASSLGVGGGGGYGYTF. For the CDR3, the DNA is TGTGCCAGCAGCTTAGGAGTGGGGGGGGGGGGGGGCTATGGCTACACCTTC. The full variable domain, with the rest looked up from reference TRBV7-2 and TRBJ1-2, is GAGVSQSPSNKVTEKGKDVELRCDPISGHTALYWYRQSLGQGLEFLIYFQGNSAPDKSGLPSDRFSAERTGGSVSTLTIQRTQQEDSAVYLCASSLGVGGGGGYGYTFGSGTRLTVV.

This clonotype occurred many times. The chain couples TRBV6-9 to TRBJ1-5; D perhaps matches TRBD1 (5 bases). The CDR3 is made up of 15 amino acids. V shed 4 bases and J shed 8 bases, with 18 bases lying between them. Germline assignment: CDR1 MNHGY and CDR2 SVAAGI. This chain's CDR3 is CASSFLGDPIKPQHF. The DNA of the CDR3 is TGTGCCAGCAGTTTCTTAGGGGACCCTATCAAGCCCCAGCATTTT.

This clonotype appeared many times. The gene calls are TRBV7-2 and TRBJ2-7; 7 nucleotides match TRBD1. This CDR3 region has 16 residues. The germline V gene encodes CDR1 SGHTA and CDR2 FQGNSA. V lost 3 bases and J lost 2; bases outside the gene matches: 10. CDR3 amino acids: CASSFVGGPTTYEQYF. The CDR3 DNA is TGTGCCAGCAGCTTTGTAGGGGGCCCAACCACCTACGAGCAGTACTTC.

In this sample, this clonotype turned up many times. V is TRBV12-3 or TRBV12-4 and J is TRBJ2-7; no clear D gene. Trimming pared 4 bases from V and 2 bases from J, leaving 9 bases between. The CDR3 extends over 13 amino acids. CDR3 loop: CASSYGSPYEQYF. Written as DNA, the CDR3 is TGTGCCAGCAGTTATGGGTCGCCCTACGAGCAGTACTTC.

The gene calls are TRBV5-1 and TRBJ2-2, with 13 bases that match TRBD2. Per germline, CDR1 SGHRS and CDR2 YFSETQ. The CDR3 contains 17 residues. V was clipped by 3 bases and J by 1 base; unmatched bases: 3. CDR3 nucleotides: TGCGCCAGCAGCTGGACTAGCGGGGGCCAGAACACCGGGGAGCTGTTTTTT. Protein product: CASSWTSGGQNTGELFF.

This clonotype came up many times. V usage is TRBV5-1 and J usage is TRBJ1-1; 7 bases map to TRBD1. The CDR3 runs to 14 residues. Trimming removed 4 bases from V and 11 bases from J; junction bases left unmatched: 14. Germline CDR1 and CDR2: SGHRS and YFSETQ. CDR3 in amino acids: CASSNPGTVPGAFF. The CDR3 region has the DNA TGCGCCAGCAGCAACCCAGGGACAGTCCCGGGGGCTTTCTTT. Filled out from reference TRBV5-1 and TRBJ1-1, the complete variable domain reads KAGVTQTPRYLIKTRGQQVTLSCSPISGHRSVSWYQQTPGQGLQFLFEYFSETQRNKGNFPGRFSGRQFSNSRSEMNVSTLELGDSALYLCASSNPGTVPGAFFGQGTRLTVV.

In this sample, this clonotype turned up many times. V usage is TRBV7-7 and J usage is TRBJ2-5; D is possibly TRBD2 (6 bases). Between the trimmed V and J ends, which lost 1 base and 5 bases, there was a span of 17 bases. The CDR3 is made up of 16 amino acids. Per germline, CDR1 SSHAT and CDR2 FNYEAQ (reference sequence). The CDR3 protein is CASSLGAGRSMETQYF. In DNA form, the CDR3 reads TGTGCCAGCAGCTTAGGAGCGGGCAGGTCAATGGAGACCCAGTACTTC. Variable domain in full (rest from reference TRBV7-7 and TRBJ2-5): GAGVSQSPRYKVTKRGQDVTLRCDPISSHATLYWYQQALGQGPEFLTYFNYEAQPDKSGLPSDRFSAERPEGSISTLTIQRTEQRDSAMYRCASSLGAGRSMETQYFGPGTRLLVL.

This clonotype was recorded many times. The gene calls are TRBV7-8 and TRBJ2-6, with D unresolved. V was cut by 4 bases and J by 0 bases, with 7 bases left in between. Germline V gene lookup returns CDR1 SGHVS and CDR2 FQNEAQ. This CDR3 region has 15 residues. Written as DNA, the CDR3 is TGTGCCAGCAGCTCAGACAACTCTGGGGCCAACGTCCTGACTTTC. Translation gives CASSSDNSGANVLTF.